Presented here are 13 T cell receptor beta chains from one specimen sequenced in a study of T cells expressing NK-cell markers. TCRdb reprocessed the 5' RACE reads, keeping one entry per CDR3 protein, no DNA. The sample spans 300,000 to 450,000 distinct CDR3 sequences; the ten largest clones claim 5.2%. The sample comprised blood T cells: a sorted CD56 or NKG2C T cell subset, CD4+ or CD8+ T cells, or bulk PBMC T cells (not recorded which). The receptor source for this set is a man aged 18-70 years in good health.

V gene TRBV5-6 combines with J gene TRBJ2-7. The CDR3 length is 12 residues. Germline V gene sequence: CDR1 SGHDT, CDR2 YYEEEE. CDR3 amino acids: CASSFGIMEQYF.

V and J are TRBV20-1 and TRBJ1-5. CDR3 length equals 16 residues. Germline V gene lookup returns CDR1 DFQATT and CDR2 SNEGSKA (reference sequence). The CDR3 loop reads CSAIEHRAIRNQAQHF.

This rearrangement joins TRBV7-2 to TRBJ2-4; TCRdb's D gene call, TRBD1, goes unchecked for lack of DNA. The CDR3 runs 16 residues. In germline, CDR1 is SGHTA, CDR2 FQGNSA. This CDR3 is CASSLETGVAKNIQYF.

This CDR3 reads CASSLAGGPSGYF. The V and J genes are TRBV28 and TRBJ2-7; the TCRdb D gene call, TRBD2, has no DNA to confirm it. Germline V gene data show CDR1 as MDHEN and CDR2 as SYDVKM. The CDR3 totals 13 residues.

The CDR3 loop reads CASGLGGNYEQYF. This chain uses TRBV28 with TRBJ2-7; as DNA is missing, the TRBD1 call by TCRdb cannot be tested. Germline V CDR1 and CDR2: MDHEN, SYDVKM. This CDR3 spans 13 amino acids. Filled out from reference TRBV28 and TRBJ2-7, the complete variable domain reads DVKVTQSSRYLVKRTGEKVFLECVQDMDHENMFWYRQDPGLGLRLIYFSYDVKMKEKGDIPEGYSVSREKKERFSLILESASTNQTSMYLCASGLGGNYEQYFGPGTRLTVT.

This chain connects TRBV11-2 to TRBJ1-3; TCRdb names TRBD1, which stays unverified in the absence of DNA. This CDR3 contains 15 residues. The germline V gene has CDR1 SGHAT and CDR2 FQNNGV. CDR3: CASSSRGLSGNTIYF.

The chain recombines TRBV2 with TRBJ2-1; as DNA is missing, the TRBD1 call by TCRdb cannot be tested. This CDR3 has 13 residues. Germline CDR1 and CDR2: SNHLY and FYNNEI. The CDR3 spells CASSEGTGNEQFF.

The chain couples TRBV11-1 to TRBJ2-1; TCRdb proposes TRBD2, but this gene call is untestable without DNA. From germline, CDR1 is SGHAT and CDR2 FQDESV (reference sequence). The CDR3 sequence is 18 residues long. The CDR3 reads CASSPGTSQFTSYNEQFF.

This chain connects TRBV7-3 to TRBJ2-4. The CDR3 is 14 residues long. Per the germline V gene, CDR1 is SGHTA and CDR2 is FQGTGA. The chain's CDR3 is CASSPYGPKNIQYF.

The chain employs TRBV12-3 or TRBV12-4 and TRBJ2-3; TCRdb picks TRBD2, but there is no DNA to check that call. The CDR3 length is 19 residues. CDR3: CASMVSLGAGVPGRDTQYF.

The CDR3 is CSATSGGLGNEQFF. The chain recombines TRBV20-1 with TRBJ2-1; the TCRdb D gene call, TRBD1, has no DNA to confirm it. In germline, CDR1 is DFQATT, CDR2 SNEGSKA (reference sequence). This CDR3 contains 14 residues.

CDR3 region: CASSLVGRMGGYTF. The V call is TRBV7-9, the J call TRBJ1-2; TCRdb lists TRBD1, though no DNA is available to test this call. This CDR3 is 14 amino acids long. The germline gives CDR1 SEHNR, CDR2 FQNEAQ (reference sequence). The entire variable domain, with the rest obtained from reference TRBV7-9 and TRBJ1-2, is as follows: DTGVSQNPRHKITKRGQNVTFRCDPISEHNRLYWYRQTLGQGPEFLTYFQNEAQLEKSRLLSDRFSAERPKGSFSTLEIQRTEQGDSAMYLCASSLVGRMGGYTFGSGTRLTVV.

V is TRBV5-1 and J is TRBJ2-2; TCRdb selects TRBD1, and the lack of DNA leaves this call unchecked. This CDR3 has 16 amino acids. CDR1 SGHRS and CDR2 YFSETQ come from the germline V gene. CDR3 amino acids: CASSPGRQGVTGELFF.